This T cell receptor (beta chain) was recovered during a study of T cell responses to AZD1222 COVID-19 vaccine. From germline, CDR1 is SEHNR and CDR2 FQNEAQ (reference sequence). V gave up 5 bases and J gave up 5 bases, with 9 bases separating them. This CDR3 comprises 12 residues. TCRdb keeps only in-frame clones here, not all; method: immunoSEQ multiplex PCR. Altogether about 97,000 clones are present, about 88% being singletons, with the ten largest covering about 2.5%. This chain uses TRBV7-9 with TRBJ2-5; D gene uncertain. Specimen: peripheral blood, collected on day 0 of AZD1222 vaccination. The TCR originated in an adult in good health. The CDR3 coding sequence is TGTGCCAGCAGCCGACGCGAGGAGACCCAGTACTTC. It encodes CASSRREETQYF. Looking up the rest from reference TRBV7-9 and TRBJ2-5 gives the full variable domain: DTGVSQNPRHKITKRGQNVTFRCDPISEHNRLYWYRQTLGQGPEFLTYFQNEAQLEKSRLLSDRFSAERPKGSFSTLEIQRTEQGDSAMYLCASSRREETQYFGPGTRLLVL.